The clone carrying this T cell receptor beta chain showed up just a few times. Its target is unknown. These data come from a study of shared clonotypes between healthy human individuals. Findings and caveats of the study: Lower generation probabilities were found for non-shared clonotypes than for those shared by all four donors.

The ends were cut back, 6 bases at V and 5 bases at J, with 26 bases in the middle. The CDR3 consists of 17 residues. The germline V gene encodes CDR1 MDHEN and CDR2 SYDVKM. Using immunoSEQ multiplex PCR, the repertoire was profiled, and TCRdb retains in-frame clones only, with some absent. The sample records around 650,000 clones, roughly 96% being singletons. Cells designated naive CD8 were CD45RO-negative and were positively selected for CCR7, with terminally differentiated effector memory CD45RA+ cells excluded. Donors were Caucasian adults residing in Nashville, Tennessee, USA. The sequence came from a woman between 25 and 40 years old in good health. The V and J genes are TRBV28 and TRBJ2-7; D is uncertain. Material: naive CD8+ T cells sorted from blood. The CDR3 spells CASSPNVFPDLGNEQYF. The CDR3 nucleotides are TGTGCCAGCAGCCCGAACGTTTTTCCCGACCTGGGGAACGAGCAGTACTTC.